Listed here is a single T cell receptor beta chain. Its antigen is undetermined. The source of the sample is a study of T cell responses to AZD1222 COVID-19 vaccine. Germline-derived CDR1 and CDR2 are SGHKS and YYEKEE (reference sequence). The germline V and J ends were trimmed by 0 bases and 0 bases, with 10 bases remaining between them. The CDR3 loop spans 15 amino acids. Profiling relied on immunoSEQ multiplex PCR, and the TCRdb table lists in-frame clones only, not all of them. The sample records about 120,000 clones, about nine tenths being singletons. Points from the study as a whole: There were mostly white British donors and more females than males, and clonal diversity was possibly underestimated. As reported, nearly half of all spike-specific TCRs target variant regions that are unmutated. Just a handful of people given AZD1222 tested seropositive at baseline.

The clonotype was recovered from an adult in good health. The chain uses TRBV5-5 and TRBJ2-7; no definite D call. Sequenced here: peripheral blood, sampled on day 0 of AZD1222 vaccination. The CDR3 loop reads CASSLVLVSSYEQYF. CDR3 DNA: TGTGCCAGCAGCTTGGTGCTAGTGTCCTCCTACGAGCAGTACTTC. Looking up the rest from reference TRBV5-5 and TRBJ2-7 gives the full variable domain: DAGVTQSPTHLIKTRGQQVTLRCSPISGHKSVSWYQQVLGQGPQFIFQYYEKEERGRGNFPDRFSARQFPNYSSELNVNALLLGDSALYLCASSLVLVSSYEQYFGPGTRLTVT.